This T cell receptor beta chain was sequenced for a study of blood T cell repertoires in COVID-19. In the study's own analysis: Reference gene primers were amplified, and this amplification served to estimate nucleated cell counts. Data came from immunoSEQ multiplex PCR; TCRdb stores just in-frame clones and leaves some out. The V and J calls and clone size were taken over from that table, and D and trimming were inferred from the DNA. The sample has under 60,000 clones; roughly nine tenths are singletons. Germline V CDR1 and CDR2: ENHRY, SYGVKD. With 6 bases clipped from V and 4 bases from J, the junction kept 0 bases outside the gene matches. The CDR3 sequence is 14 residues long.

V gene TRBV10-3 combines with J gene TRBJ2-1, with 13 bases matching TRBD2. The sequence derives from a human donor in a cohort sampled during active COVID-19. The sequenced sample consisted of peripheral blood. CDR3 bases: TGTGCCATCAGGACTAGCGGGAGGTACAATGAGCAGTTCTTC. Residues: CAIRTSGRYNEQFF.